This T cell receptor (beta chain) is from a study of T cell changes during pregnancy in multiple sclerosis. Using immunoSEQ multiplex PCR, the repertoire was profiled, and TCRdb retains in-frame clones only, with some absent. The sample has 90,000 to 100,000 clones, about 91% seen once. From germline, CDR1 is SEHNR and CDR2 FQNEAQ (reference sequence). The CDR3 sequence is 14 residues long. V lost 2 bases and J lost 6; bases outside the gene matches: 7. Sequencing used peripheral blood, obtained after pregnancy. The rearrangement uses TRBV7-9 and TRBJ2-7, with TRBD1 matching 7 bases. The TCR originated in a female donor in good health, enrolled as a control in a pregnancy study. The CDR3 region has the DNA TGTGCCAGCAGCTTAAATCAGGGGGACGGCGAGCAGTACTTC. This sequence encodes CASSLNQGDGEQYF. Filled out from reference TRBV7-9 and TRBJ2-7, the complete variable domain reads DTGVSQNPRHKITKRGQNVTFRCDPISEHNRLYWYRQTLGQGPEFLTYFQNEAQLEKSRLLSDRFSAERPKGSFSTLEIQRTEQGDSAMYLCASSLNQGDGEQYFGPGTRLTVT.